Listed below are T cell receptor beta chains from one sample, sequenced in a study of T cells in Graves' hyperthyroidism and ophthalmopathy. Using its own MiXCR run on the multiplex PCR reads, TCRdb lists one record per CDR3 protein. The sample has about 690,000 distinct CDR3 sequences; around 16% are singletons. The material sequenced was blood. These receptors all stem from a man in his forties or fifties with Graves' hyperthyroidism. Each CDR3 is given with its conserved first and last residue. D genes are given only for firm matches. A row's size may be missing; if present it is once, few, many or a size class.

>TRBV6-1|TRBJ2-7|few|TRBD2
CASTQGGSYEQYF
TGTGCCAGCACTCAGGGAGGGTCCTACGAGCAGTACTTC
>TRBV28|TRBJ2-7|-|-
CASSPPEVWEQYF
TGTGCCAGCAGTCCCCCTGAAGTGTGGGAGCAGTACTTC
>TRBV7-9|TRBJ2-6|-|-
CASSSTSSGANVLTF
TGTGCCAGCAGCTCAACATCCTCTGGGGCCAACGTCCTGACTTTC
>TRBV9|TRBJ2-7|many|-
CASSVTSGSEQYF
TGTGCCAGCAGCGTAACTTCCGGGTCCGAGCAGTACTTC
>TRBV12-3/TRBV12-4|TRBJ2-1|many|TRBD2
CASRTSGRARDEQFF
TGTGCCAGCAGGACTAGCGGGAGGGCCAGGGATGAGCAGTTCTTC
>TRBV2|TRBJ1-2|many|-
CATNRGVGDYGYTF
TGTGCCACTAATCGGGGCGTGGGGGACTATGGCTACACCTTC
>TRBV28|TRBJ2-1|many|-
CASSPGGIEQFF
TGTGCCAGCAGTCCAGGGGGGATTGAGCAGTTCTTC
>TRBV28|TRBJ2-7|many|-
CASSFWSSSYEQYF
TGTGCCAGCAGTTTTTGGTCGAGCTCCTACGAGCAGTACTTC
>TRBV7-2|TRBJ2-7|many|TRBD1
CASSLFEGAVGEQYF
TGTGCCAGCAGCTTATTCGAGGGGGCAGTAGGCGAGCAGTACTTC
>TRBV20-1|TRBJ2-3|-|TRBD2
CSARGLAGGGDTQYF
TGCAGTGCTCGGGGACTAGCGGGAGGGGGGGATACGCAGTATTTT
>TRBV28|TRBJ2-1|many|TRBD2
CASSSLAGGPYNEQFF
TGTGCCAGCAGTTCTCTAGCGGGAGGGCCCTACAATGAGCAGTTCTTC
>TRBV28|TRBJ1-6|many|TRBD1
CASSSAGQGHNSPLHF
TGTGCCAGCAGTTCCGCGGGACAGGGGCACAATTCACCCCTCCACTTT
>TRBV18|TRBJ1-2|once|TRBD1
CASSPSVGQGIRGYTF
TGTGCCAGCTCACCGAGCGTGGGACAGGGAATACGTGGCTACACCTTC
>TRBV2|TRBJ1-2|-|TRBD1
CASSETTGVGYGYTF
TGTGCCAGCAGTGAAACGACAGGGGTCGGGTATGGCTACACCTTC
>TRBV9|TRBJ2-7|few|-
CASSVVLSSYEQYF
TGTGCCAGCAGCGTAGTGCTCTCCTCCTACGAGCAGTACTTC
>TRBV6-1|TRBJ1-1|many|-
CASSERGRGTEAFF
TGTGCCAGCAGTGAAAGGGGCAGGGGCACTGAAGCTTTCTTT
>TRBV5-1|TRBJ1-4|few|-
CASSLEGTRNEKLFF
TGCGCCAGCAGCTTGGAGGGCACACGGAATGAAAAACTGTTTTTT
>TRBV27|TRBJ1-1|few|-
CASSERDNPEAFF
TGTGCCAGCTCCGAACGGGATAACCCTGAAGCTTTCTTT
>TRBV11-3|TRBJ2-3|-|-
CASSFGGFGAQYF
TGTGCCAGCAGCTTCGGCGGGTTCGGCGCGCAGTATTTT
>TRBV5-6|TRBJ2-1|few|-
CASRRSGAVYNEQFF
TGTGCCAGCAGGCGGTCGGGGGCAGTTTACAATGAGCAGTTCTTC
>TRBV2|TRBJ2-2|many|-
CASSVGVTTGELFF
TGTGCCAGCAGTGTGGGGGTCACGACCGGGGAGCTGTTTTTT
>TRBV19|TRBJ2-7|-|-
CASSMGRGASYEQYF
TGTGCCAGTAGTATGGGACGGGGGGCCTCCTACGAGCAGTACTTC
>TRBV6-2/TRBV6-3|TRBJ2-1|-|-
CASKGGPNNEQFF
TGTGCCAGCAAAGGAGGACCTAACAATGAGCAGTTCTTC
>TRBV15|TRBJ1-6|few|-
CATSSIRRDPPLHF
TGTGCCACCAGCAGCATCAGAAGGGATCCACCCCTCCACTTT
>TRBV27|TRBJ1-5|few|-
CASAPWGSRNQPQHF
TGTGCCAGTGCTCCTTGGGGGAGTCGCAATCAGCCCCAGCATTTT
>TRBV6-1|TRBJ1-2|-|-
CASRYSVDGYTF
TGTGCCAGCAGATACAGCGTGGATGGCTACACCTTC
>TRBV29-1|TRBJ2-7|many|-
CSVTGVSSYEQYF
TGCAGCGTAACCGGGGTGAGCTCCTACGAGCAGTACTTC
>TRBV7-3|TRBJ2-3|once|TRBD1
CASSLRGREDTQYF
TGTGCCAGCAGCCTCAGGGGGCGAGAAGATACGCAGTATTTT
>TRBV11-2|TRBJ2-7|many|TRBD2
CASSLERLAGGWSAEQYF
TGTGCCAGCAGCTTAGAACGGCTAGCGGGAGGGTGGTCGGCCGAGCAGTACTTC
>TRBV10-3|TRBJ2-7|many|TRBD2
CAISEGGGRRNEQYF
TGTGCCATCAGTGAAGGCGGCGGGAGAAGAAACGAGCAGTACTTC
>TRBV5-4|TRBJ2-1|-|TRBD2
CASSEREALFEEQFF
TGTGCCAGCAGCGAACGGGAGGCCCTCTTTGAAGAGCAGTTCTTC
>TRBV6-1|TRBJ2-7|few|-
CASSYLVGEQYF
TGTGCCAGCAGTTATCTTGTAGGCGAGCAGTACTTC
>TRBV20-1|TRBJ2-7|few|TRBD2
CSSAGAYEQYF
TGCAGCTCAGCGGGAGCCTACGAGCAGTACTTC
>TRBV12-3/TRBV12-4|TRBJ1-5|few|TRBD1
CASSLRQGLGQPQHF
TGTGCCAGCAGCCTTCGACAGGGGCTGGGTCAGCCCCAGCATTTT
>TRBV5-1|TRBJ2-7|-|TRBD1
CASKTGQGTEEQYF
TGCGCCAGCAAAACGGGACAGGGCACAGAGGAGCAGTACTTC
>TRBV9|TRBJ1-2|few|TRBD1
CASSTRDRPNYGYTF
TGTGCCAGCAGCACTCGGGACAGACCTAACTATGGCTACACCTTC
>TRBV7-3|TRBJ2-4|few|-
CASSPGRSRHQNIQYF
TGTGCCAGCAGCCCCGGACGGAGCCGGCACCAAAACATTCAGTACTTC
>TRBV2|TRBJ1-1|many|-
CASSEALGDTEAFF
TGTGCCAGCAGTGAAGCGCTGGGGGACACTGAAGCTTTCTTT
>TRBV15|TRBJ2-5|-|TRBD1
CATSRAGQGVETQYF
TGTGCCACCAGCAGAGCCGGACAGGGGGTGGAGACCCAGTACTTC
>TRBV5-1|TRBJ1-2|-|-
CASSQVDRNYGYTF
TGCGCCAGCAGCCAGGTCGACAGGAACTATGGCTACACCTTC
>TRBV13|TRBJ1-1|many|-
CASSLLTREAFF
TGTGCCAGCAGCTTACTAACTCGCGAAGCTTTCTTT
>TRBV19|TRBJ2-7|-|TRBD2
CASSILAGNAYEQYF
TGTGCCAGTAGTATCCTAGCGGGGAACGCCTACGAGCAGTACTTC